This T cell receptor (beta chain) was found in a study of T cells in Graves' hyperthyroidism and ophthalmopathy. The overall study: Blood from the periphery was taken at initial diagnosis, before any treatment.

The CDR3 totals 15 residues. The germline V gene has CDR1 MNHEY and CDR2 SMNVEV (reference sequence). Across 18 months, stable Graves' hyperthyroidism was marked by no progression to ophthalmopathy. These patients, aged 18 to 65, had recently diagnosed hyperthyroidism lasting under 2 months. RNA transcripts were the template for amplifying TCR beta CDR3 regions. First-round RT-PCR with HTBI primers amplified the TCR CDR3 region. Using its own MiXCR run on the multiplex PCR reads, TCRdb lists one record per CDR3 protein. The top ten clones hold approximately 7.4% of a sample with about 590,000 distinct CDR3 sequences, 15% to 18% of them seen once. The table lists this clonotype with many counts. The junction and the germline gene differ at one end; a read error may be behind it.

Source material: blood. The TCR sequence derives from a woman in her 30s with Graves' hyperthyroidism. V and J are TRBV27 and TRBJ2-7; 7 positions agree with TRBD2. CDR3 in amino acids: CASSHRGRLSSEQYF. CDR3 DNA sequence: TGTGCCAGCAGTCACCGCGGGAGACTTTCCTCCGAGCAGTACTTC.